Detailed here is one TCR beta chain. Its antigen is not known. The sample is drawn from a study of naive and memory T cell subsets. Study results and limitations: From naive to CM, EM and EMRA, diversity decreased and Gini increased. Activation and differentiation may alter RNA-based TCR counts. Over 95% of naive TCR sequences appeared only once, unlike memory subsets. Possibly reflecting memory cells re-expressing CD45RA, a few larger clonotypes occurred in naive repertoires, especially CD8. Clonotypes are single alpha or beta chains, not paired receptors.

The germline V gene encodes CDR1 SEHNR and CDR2 FQNEAQ (reference sequence). The CDR3 contains 13 residues. V dropped 3 bases and J dropped 1 base, with 3 bases sitting between them. An equimolar mix of two oligonucleotides served as the beta constant-region primer for TRBC1 and TRBC2. Four rounds of PCR amplified the ligated cDNA using nested alpha and beta constant-region primers plus SP2. TCRdb reprocessed the UMI-ligation and nested PCR reads via MiXCR and lists one record per CDR3 protein. This sample has more than 95,000 distinct CDR3 sequences, with roughly 14% found just once. This sequence was found in a human donor in good health. The rearrangement links TRBV7-9 to TRBJ2-2; D remains ambiguous. The sample was naive CD8+ T cells from blood. CDR3 in amino acids: CASSLENTGELFF. Written as DNA, the CDR3 is TGTGCCAGCAGCTTGGAGAACACCGGGGAGCTGTTTTTT.